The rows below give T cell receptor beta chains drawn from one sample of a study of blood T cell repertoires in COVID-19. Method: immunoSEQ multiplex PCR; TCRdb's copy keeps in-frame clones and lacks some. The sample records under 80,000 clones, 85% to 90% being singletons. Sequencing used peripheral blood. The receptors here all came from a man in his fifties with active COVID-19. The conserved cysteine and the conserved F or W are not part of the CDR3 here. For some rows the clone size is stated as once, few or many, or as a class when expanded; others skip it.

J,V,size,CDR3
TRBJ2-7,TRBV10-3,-,AIRDRAPPLYEQY
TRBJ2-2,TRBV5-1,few,ASSPDPPLYSGNTGELF
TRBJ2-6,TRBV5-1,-,ASRHTTGSGANVLT
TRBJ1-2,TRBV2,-,ASSEERGLGYGYT
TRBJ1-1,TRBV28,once,ATNSGESGTEAF
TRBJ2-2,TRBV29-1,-,SAGQGADTGELF
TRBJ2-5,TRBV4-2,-,ASSQASSGGTQLTQY
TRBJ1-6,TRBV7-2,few,ASSPGRSTVDSPLH
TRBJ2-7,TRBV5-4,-,ASSLGRAGAYEQY
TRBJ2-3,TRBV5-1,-,ASTPTAGTGSTDTQY
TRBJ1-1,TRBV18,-,ASSLRVGTEAF
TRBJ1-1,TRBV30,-,AWSRDSNTEAF
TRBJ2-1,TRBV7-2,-,ASSSGLAGGLAEQF
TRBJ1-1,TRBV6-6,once,GTQGSSKNTEAF
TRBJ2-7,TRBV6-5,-,ASSRRGEQY
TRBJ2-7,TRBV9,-,ASSSGGAAPYEQY
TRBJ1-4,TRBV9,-,ASSGATGAEKLF
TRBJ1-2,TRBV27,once,ASSLRQGIYGYT
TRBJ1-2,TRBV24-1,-,ATSSNRVQGYT
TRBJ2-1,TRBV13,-,ASGSLPAGNNEQF
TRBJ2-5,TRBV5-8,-,ASSSTTTSGEETQY
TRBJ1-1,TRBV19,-,ASSIARSTEAF
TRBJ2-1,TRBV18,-,ASSTGTGESYEQF
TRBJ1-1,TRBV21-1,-,ASSKDVTGKNTEAF
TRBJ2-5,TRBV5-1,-,ASSQSGGNSETQY
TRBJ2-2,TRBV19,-,ASSIGGRGSANTGELF
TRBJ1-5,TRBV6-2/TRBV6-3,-,ASSYEGVQPQH
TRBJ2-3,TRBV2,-,ASSEDMGLAGADTQY
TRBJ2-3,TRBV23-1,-,ASSPGQGRHTDTQY
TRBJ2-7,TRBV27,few,ASSPLEWRRSGSKSYEQY
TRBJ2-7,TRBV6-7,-,ASSYSSRGGQVSSYEQY
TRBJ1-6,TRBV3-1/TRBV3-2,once,ATVAGTGGSPLH
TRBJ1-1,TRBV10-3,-,AITLGANTEAF
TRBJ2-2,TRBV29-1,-,SVLQARNTGELF
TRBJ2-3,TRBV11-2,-,ASSGLAGAITSQD
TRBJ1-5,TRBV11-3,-,ASSLGEGQPQH
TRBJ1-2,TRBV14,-,ASSQISTPGGGGYT
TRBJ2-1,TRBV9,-,ASSPPGLHNEQF
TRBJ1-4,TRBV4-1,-,ASSQGQIQYEKLF